The next 27 T cell receptor beta chains were all read from a single sample in a study of cytomegalovirus exposure and HLA in healthy donors. The PCR employed 60 Vbeta primers together with 13 Jbeta primers. The data were produced by immunoSEQ multiplex PCR, yet TCRdb's version contains in-frame clones alone and is incomplete. This repertoire shows just over 150,000 clones, approximately 79% found once; its top ten account for roughly 6.6%. Input material: PBMCs. All receptors come from a man aged 40-49 years in good health and CMV-seropositive.

V usage is TRBV11-1 and J usage is TRBJ2-3; 7 bases fit TRBD2. V shed 5 bases and J 0 bases; nucleotides not matched to a gene: 5. CDR1 is SGHAT and CDR2 is FQDESV in the germline V gene (reference sequence). CDR3 length: 15 residues. The CDR3 DNA is TGTGCCAGCAGCCCAGGCGGGGGAAGCACAGATACGCAGTATTTT. Translated, it gives CASSPGGGSTDTQYF.

The chain is built from TRBV7-9 and TRBJ2-7, with 7 bases lining up with TRBD2. This CDR3 has 14 amino acids. CDR1 is SEHNR and CDR2 is FQNEAQ in the germline V gene (reference sequence). Losses at the gene ends were 5 bases for V and 3 bases for J; bases not matched to a gene: 7. The CDR3 DNA follows: TGTGCCAGCAGCGCTGTTCCGGGGGGCTACGAGCAGTACTTC. It specifies CASSAVPGGYEQYF.

CDR3 bases: TGTGCCAGCAGCTTTGGACAGGGGGGCCAGCCCCAGCATTTT. It encodes CASSFGQGGQPQHF. The chain is built from TRBV7-2 and TRBJ1-5; 10 bases map to TRBD1. Germline loops: CDR1 SGHTA, CDR2 FQGNSA. CDR3 size: 14 residues. The V and J ends lost 3 bases and 7 bases, in that order; junction bases with no gene match: 3.

V gene TRBV7-3 combines with J gene TRBJ2-2, with 13 bases fitting TRBD2. J lost 7 bases, V lost 5 bases, and 10 bases had no gene match. The CDR3 extends over 17 amino acids. CDR1 and CDR2 (germline): SGHTA, FQGTGA. DNA of the CDR3: TGTGCCAGCAGCCCACTAGCGGGGGGGGACTCTGGCGGGGAGCTGTTTTTT. It specifies CASSPLAGGDSGGELFF.

The chain has TRBV2 and TRBJ1-1; possibly TRBD1 for D (5 bases). V was clipped by 6 bases and J by 4 bases, with 15 bases between them. The CDR3 extends over 14 amino acids. Germline lookup yields CDR1 SNHLY and CDR2 FYNNEI. CDR3 residues: CASRSGWGGTEAFF. In DNA, the CDR3 is TGTGCCAGCAGAAGTGGTTGGGGGGGCACTGAAGCTTTCTTT.

The gene calls are TRBV27 and TRBJ2-7, with 8 bases lining up with TRBD1. This CDR3 spans 14 amino acids. Germline-derived CDR1 and CDR2 are MNHEY and SMNVEV (reference sequence). J was trimmed by 3 bases and V by 5 bases; bases with no gene match: 6. This CDR3 reads CASSAGQVIYEQYF. The CDR3 DNA is TGTGCCAGCAGTGCGGGACAGGTAATCTACGAGCAGTACTTC.

This clone came up many times. The V call is TRBV6-5, the J call TRBJ1-1; no clear D gene. The CDR3 runs to 11 residues. V gave up 4 bases and J gave up 11 bases, with 11 bases separating them. The germline CDR1 and CDR2 sequences are MNHEY and SVGAGI. CDR3 amino acids: CASSSGLRAFF. In nucleotides, the CDR3 is TGTGCCAGCAGTTCCGGGTTAAGGGCTTTCTTT.

V is TRBV5-6 and J is TRBJ1-4; a possible D gene is TRBD1 (5 bases). Germline values: CDR1 SGHDT, CDR2 YYEEEE. Trimming took 0 bases from V and 8 from J, leaving 8 bases between them. There are 13 residues in the CDR3. DNA of the CDR3: TGTGCCAGCAGCTTGGGGAAGGGGGAAAAACTGTTTTTT. Amino acids: CASSLGKGEKLFF.

The CDR3 sequence is CASSFPVGLTPLEQYF. The CDR3 DNA follows: TGTGCCAGCAGCTTCCCTGTGGGACTAACCCCTCTCGAGCAGTACTTC. J is TRBJ2-7 and V is TRBV11-2, with TRBD2 matching 7 bases. Unmatched junction bases numbered 14, after V lost 3 bases and J lost 6 bases. Looked up from germline, CDR1 is SGHAT and CDR2 is FQNNGV. The CDR3 totals 16 residues.

The chain employs TRBV11-3 and TRBJ2-1; 15 bases are shared with TRBD2. The CDR3 extends over 17 amino acids. V lost 5 bases and J lost 5; bases outside the gene matches: 7. Germline V lookup: CDR1 SGHNT, CDR2 YENEEA. CDR3 region: CASSLGTSGGYNNEQFF. The CDR3 bases are TGTGCCAGCAGCCTTGGGACTAGCGGGGGGTACAACAATGAGCAGTTCTTC.

This clone was recorded once. The chain combines TRBV5-1 with TRBJ2-2; 10 bases map to TRBD1. With 0 bases clipped from V and 0 bases from J, the junction kept 2 bases outside the gene matches. From germline, CDR1 is SGHRS and CDR2 YFSETQ. This CDR3 spans 17 amino acids. The CDR3 nucleotides are TGCGCCAGCAGCTTGGGGGACAGGGGAACGAACACCGGGGAGCTGTTTTTT. Its protein is CASSLGDRGTNTGELFF.

This chain uses TRBV5-4 with TRBJ2-3; perhaps TRBD1 as D (5 bases). This CDR3 is built from 14 residues. V lost 2 bases and J 5 bases, leaving 12 bases between the germline ends. Germline assignment: CDR1 SGHNT and CDR2 YYREEE (reference sequence). This chain's CDR3 is CASSLGQGKDTQYF. Written as DNA, the CDR3 is TGTGCCAGCAGCTTAGGGCAGGGAAAAGATACGCAGTATTTT.

Only a few counts were recorded for this clone. The chain joins TRBV28 to TRBJ1-2; tentatively, D is TRBD1 (6 bases). V was clipped by 3 bases and J by 5 bases, with 13 bases between them. The CDR3 length is 14 residues. The V gene's germline CDR1 is MDHEN and CDR2 SYDVKM. The CDR3 nucleotides are TGTGCCAGCAGTTTGTGGGACACTCAGTATGGCTACACCTTC. Its protein is CASSLWDTQYGYTF.

J is TRBJ1-6 and V is TRBV18; D is unclear. Trimming removed 8 bases from V and 4 bases from J, with 18 bases in between. Germline loops: CDR1 KGHSH, CDR2 LQKENI. CDR3 length: 16 amino acids. Here the CDR3 DNA reads TGTGCCAGCCGCGCGGATGCAGTTCATTATAATTCACCCCTCCACTTT. It encodes CASRADAVHYNSPLHF.

The CDR3 DNA is TGTGCCAGCCCCAGAGGGGACAGGGATCCAGATACGCAGTATTTT. This codes for CASPRGDRDPDTQYF. The rearrangement links TRBV2 to TRBJ2-3, with 9 bases fitting TRBD1. With 8 bases clipped from V and 4 bases from J, the junction kept 10 bases outside the gene matches. CDR1 is SNHLY and CDR2 is FYNNEI in the germline V gene. The CDR3 length is 15 residues. The full variable domain, its missing parts supplied by reference TRBV2 and TRBJ2-3, is EPEVTQTPSHQVTQMGQEVILRCVPISNHLYFYWYRQILGQKVEFLVSFYNNEISEKSEIFDDQFSVERPDGSNFTLKIRSTKLEDSAMYFCASPRGDRDPDTQYFGPGTRLTVL.

The chain joins TRBV4-1 to TRBJ2-1, with 8 bases lining up with TRBD2. The CDR3 extends over 17 amino acids. The V gene's germline CDR1 is MGHRA and CDR2 YSYEKL. The ends lost 4 bases at V and 0 bases at J; junction bases unmatched: 8. The CDR3 nucleotides read TGCGCCAGCAGCCCTCGTTACGGGGGGGGCTCCTACAATGAGCAGTTCTTC. Protein product: CASSPRYGGGSYNEQFF.

CDR3 in amino acids: CASSIRQGILNYGYTF. CDR3 in DNA: TGCGCCAGCAGCATTCGACAGGGTATCCTTAACTATGGCTACACCTTC. The rearrangement links TRBV5-1 to TRBJ1-2; the match to TRBD1 covers 7 bases. Unmatched junction bases numbered 10, after V lost 4 bases and J lost 1 base. The germline V gene has CDR1 SGHRS and CDR2 YFSETQ. The CDR3 length is 16 residues.

The rearrangement uses TRBV27 and TRBJ2-5, with a weak D call TRBD2 (7 bases). The last part of the DNA fits TRBJ2-7 better; the J call may be wrong. Germline CDR1 is MNHEY and CDR2 is SMNVEV (reference sequence). There are 18 residues in the CDR3. CDR3 DNA sequence: TGTGCCAGCAGTAAGGGGGGGAACCAAGTCCAACCTCCCTACGAGCAGTACTTC. This translates into CASSKGGNQVQPPYEQYF.

The chain uses TRBV7-2 and TRBJ1-2; 8 bases align to TRBD1. CDR3 length equals 15 residues. CDR1 and CDR2 from the germline V gene are SGHTA and FQGNSA. With V trimmed by 2 bases and J by 3 bases, 5 bases remained unmatched. The chain's CDR3 is CASSLTGGQDYGYTF. DNA for the CDR3: TGTGCCAGCAGCTTAACGGGGGGACAGGACTATGGCTACACCTTC.

The chain combines TRBV11-3 with TRBJ1-5; D is unclear. In germline, CDR1 is SGHNT, CDR2 YENEEA. This CDR3 is built from 14 residues. V was cut by 7 bases and J by 1 base, with 11 bases left in between. As DNA, the CDR3 is TGTGCCAGCAACCCCCCGGGGAGCAATCAGCCCCAGCATTTT. This codes for CASNPPGSNQPQHF.

The chain couples TRBV5-1 to TRBJ2-3; a weak D match, TRBD2 (5 bases). The V end was cut by 4 bases, the J end by 3 bases, with 24 bases between. CDR1 is SGHRS and CDR2 is YFSETQ in the germline V gene. CDR3 length: 18 residues. The CDR3, as DNA: TGCGCCAGCAGCGAACAGAGCCGTCGGGGTTTAGGGACAGATACGCAGTATTTT. As protein: CASSEQSRRGLGTDTQYF. Full variable domain (remainder filled in from reference TRBV5-1 and TRBJ2-3): KAGVTQTPRYLIKTRGQQVTLSCSPISGHRSVSWYQQTPGQGLQFLFEYFSETQRNKGNFPGRFSGRQFSNSRSEMNVSTLELGDSALYLCASSEQSRRGLGTDTQYFGPGTRLTVL.

The chain has TRBV19 and TRBJ1-1, with 7 bases matching TRBD1. Germline V CDR1 and CDR2: LNHDA, SQIVND (reference sequence). Trimming took 6 bases from V and 9 from J; bases not matched to a gene: 7. This CDR3 comprises 12 residues. The CDR3: CASSLLQGQAFF. CDR3 in DNA: TGTGCCAGTAGCCTTCTACAGGGGCAAGCTTTCTTT.

Turning to this clone: One junction end disagrees with the germline gene, perhaps due to a read error. The J gene is TRBJ1-2, the V gene TRBV6-5; maybe TRBD1 (6 bases). This CDR3 contains 13 residues. CDR1 MNHEY and CDR2 SVGAGI come from the germline V gene. The CDR3 is CASTNPGGQPLDF. The CDR3 DNA follows: TGTGCCAGCACCAACCCCGGGGGGCAGCCTCTAGACTTC.

The rearrangement uses TRBV2 and TRBJ2-7, with 7 bases fitting TRBD2. Trimming took 1 base from V and 3 from J; bases not matched to a gene: 9. This CDR3 comprises 16 residues. CDR1 is SNHLY, CDR2 FYNNEI, per germline. CDR3 sequence reads: CASSEGGGQNFYEQYF. The CDR3 DNA reads TGTGCCAGCAGTGAAGGGGGAGGGCAGAATTTCTACGAGCAGTACTTC.

The chain recombines TRBV5-4 with TRBJ2-7; 8 nucleotides match TRBD1. With 4 bases clipped from V and 6 bases from J, the junction kept 9 bases outside the gene matches. From germline, CDR1 is SGHNT and CDR2 YYREEE (reference sequence). The CDR3 loop spans 14 amino acids. The CDR3 DNA follows: TGTGCCAGCAGCCCCGGACAGGGAAGATCCGAGCAGTACTTC. It codes for CASSPGQGRSEQYF. Supplemented by reference TRBV5-4 and TRBJ2-7, the full variable domain reads ETGVTQSPTHLIKTRGQQVTLRCSSQSGHNTVSWYQQALGQGPQFIFQYYREEENGRGNFPPRFSGLQFPNYSSELNVNALELDDSALYLCASSPGQGRSEQYFGPGTRLTVT.

The table lists this clone with a count of one. The genes are TRBV5-1 and TRBJ2-2; maybe TRBD1 (6 bases). The CDR3 has 15 residues. The germline V gene has CDR1 SGHRS and CDR2 YFSETQ. V shed 3 bases and J shed 4 bases, with 13 bases lying between them. The CDR3 DNA reads TGCGCCAGCAGCTCTCGGACAGCCGTCACCGGGGAGCTGTTTTTT. As protein: CASSSRTAVTGELFF.

V and J are TRBV5-6 and TRBJ1-1; 9 nucleotides align to TRBD1. Germline V gene lookup returns CDR1 SGHDT and CDR2 YYEEEE. The CDR3 contains 18 residues. V gave up 5 bases and J gave up 0 bases; unmatched junction bases: 14. The CDR3 DNA follows: TGTGCCAGCAGACCTTCGATGGGGAACAGGGGGCTGAACACTGAAGCTTTCTTT. As protein: CASRPSMGNRGLNTEAFF.